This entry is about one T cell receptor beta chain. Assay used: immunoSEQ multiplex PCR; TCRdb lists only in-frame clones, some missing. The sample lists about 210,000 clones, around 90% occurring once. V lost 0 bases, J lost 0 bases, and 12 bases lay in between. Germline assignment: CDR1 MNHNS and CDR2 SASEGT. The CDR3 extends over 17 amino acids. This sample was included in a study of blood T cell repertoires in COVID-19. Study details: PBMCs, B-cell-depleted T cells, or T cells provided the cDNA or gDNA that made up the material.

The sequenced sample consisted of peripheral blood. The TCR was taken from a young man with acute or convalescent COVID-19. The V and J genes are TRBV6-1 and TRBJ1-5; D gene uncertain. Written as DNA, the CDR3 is TGTGCCAGCAGTGAAGCAAGAGGTGTCTATAGCAATCAGCCCCAGCATTTT. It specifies CASSEARGVYSNQPQHF.